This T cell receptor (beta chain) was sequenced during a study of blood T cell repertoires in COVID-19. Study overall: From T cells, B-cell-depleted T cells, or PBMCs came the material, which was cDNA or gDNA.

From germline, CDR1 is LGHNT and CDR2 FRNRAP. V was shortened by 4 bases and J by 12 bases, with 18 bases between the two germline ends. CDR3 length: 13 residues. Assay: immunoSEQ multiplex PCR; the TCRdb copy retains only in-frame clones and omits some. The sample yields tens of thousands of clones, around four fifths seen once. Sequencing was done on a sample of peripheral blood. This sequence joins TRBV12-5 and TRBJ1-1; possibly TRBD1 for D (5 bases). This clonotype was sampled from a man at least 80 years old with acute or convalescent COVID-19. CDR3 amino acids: CASGSRLNKGPFF. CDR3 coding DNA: TGTGCTAGTGGTTCCCGGCTTAATAAGGGGCCTTTCTTT.